Here is one T cell receptor (beta chain) with its context. The entry originates in a study of blood T cells in healthy people across ages. Per-sample yields of isolated PBMCs were at least 7 million. A sample-barcoded 5' primer and a J-beta primer mix were used in a second PCR of roughly 7 to 11 cycles. TCRdb called the 5' RACE reads again in MiXCR, with one record for every CDR3 protein. The sample includes 600,000 or so distinct CDR3 sequences, more than 45% of them seen just once. V was cut by 5 bases and J by 7 bases, with 23 bases left in between. Germline V gene sequence: CDR1 SGHTA, CDR2 FQGNSA. The CDR3 length is 16 residues.

The genes are TRBV7-2 and TRBJ1-2; possible D gene TRBD1, 5 bases. The sequenced sample was blood. This clonotype was obtained from a man older than 75 in good health. CDR3 bases: TGTGCCAGCAGCAGAGAATTTACAGGACCACTCTCTGGCTACACCTTC. This gives the protein CASSREFTGPLSGYTF.